Listed below are T cell receptor beta chains from one sample, sequenced in a study of CD8 T cells in ankylosing spondylitis. TCRdb ran MiXCR on the 5' RACE reads and lists one entry per CDR3 protein. The sample holds more than 150,000 distinct CDR3 sequences, approximately 18% seen once. Sequencing was performed on blood, either unsorted or a sorted T cell fraction (not recorded which). These receptors were obtained from a male donor aged 5 to 30 with ankylosing spondylitis or in good health (not recorded which). The CDR3 runs from the conserved cysteine through the conserved F or W. The D gene is left open where the match is weak. Expanded clones get a size class; other rows say once, few or many, or leave the size out.

v_call	d_call	j_call	clone_size	cdr3_nt	cdr3_aa
TRBV12-3/TRBV12-4	TRBD2	TRBJ2-7	many	TGTGCCAGCAGCCTGACTAGCGGAACCTACGAGCAGTACTTC	CASSLTSGTYEQYF
TRBV20-1	TRBD1	TRBJ1-3	NA	TGCAGTGCTGCGGACAGGGGAGAGAGGGCCATATATTTT	CSAADRGERAIYF
TRBV2	NA	TRBJ2-1	NA	TGTGCCAGCATCGGAACGGGGACTGGCTACAATGAGCAGTTCTTC	CASIGTGTGYNEQFF
TRBV10-3	NA	TRBJ2-7	many	TGTGCCATCAGTGAGCAAGGTTACGAGCAGTACTTC	CAISEQGYEQYF
TRBV20-1	TRBD1	TRBJ2-5	many	TGCAGTGCTAGATCTCCGGACAGGGGTTTGACCCAGTACTTC	CSARSPDRGLTQYF
TRBV11-2	NA	TRBJ2-5	many	TGTGCCAGCAGCCCACTAGAGGGACGGCGGTTGGCCCAGTACTTC	CASSPLEGRRLAQYF
TRBV9	NA	TRBJ2-1	many	TGTGCCAGCAGCGCTCTTGGGGATGAGCAGTTCTTC	CASSALGDEQFF
TRBV7-2	TRBD1	TRBJ2-5	few	TGTGCCAGCAGCTTAGCCGGGCGTGACAGGGGGGAGACCCAGTACTTC	CASSLAGRDRGETQYF
TRBV12-3/TRBV12-4	NA	TRBJ1-1	many	TGTGCCAGCAGCACCACATATGAAGCTTTCTTT	CASSTTYEAFF
TRBV24-1	NA	TRBJ2-5	many	TGTGCCACCAGTGCCCCGGGACTGGGACAAGAGACCCAGTACTTC	CATSAPGLGQETQYF
TRBV10-3	TRBD2	TRBJ2-7	many	TGTGCCATCAGTGAGTCGACTATACTAGCGGGAGGGGGCGAGCAGTACTTC	CAISESTILAGGGEQYF
TRBV7-9	NA	TRBJ2-1	many	TGTGCCAGCAGCTTAGGGGCAGAGTGGGACGAACAGTTCTTC	CASSLGAEWDEQFF
TRBV5-1	TRBD1	TRBJ2-2	NA	TGCGCCAGCAGCCCTGCCGGGCAGGGGGCCAGGGAGCTGTTTTTT	CASSPAGQGARELFF
TRBV12-3/TRBV12-4	TRBD2	TRBJ2-5	many	TGTGCCAGCAGTTTATCAGCGGGAGGGCCGGAGACCCAGTACTTC	CASSLSAGGPETQYF
TRBV12-3/TRBV12-4	TRBD1	TRBJ2-7	many	TGTGCCAGCAGGCTACAGGGGCTCTACGAGCAGTACTTC	CASRLQGLYEQYF
TRBV10-2	TRBD1	TRBJ1-6	many	TGCGCCAGCAGTGTGCAGACAGGGGTTTCTAATTCACCCCTCCACTTT	CASSVQTGVSNSPLHF
TRBV30	NA	TRBJ1-1	NA	TGTGCCTGGAGCCCCGACCAGAAAGCTGAAGCTTTCTTT	CAWSPDQKAEAFF
TRBV12-3/TRBV12-4	NA	TRBJ1-1	many	TGTGCCAGCAGTTTTCGGTATTCCCGGGCCCTCTCCGGTGAAGCCACTGAAGCTTTCTTT	CASSFRYSRALSGEATEAFF
TRBV4-1	NA	TRBJ1-5	once	TGCGCCAGCAGCCAAGAACAGGACTGGGGGCAGCCCCAGCATTTT	CASSQEQDWGQPQHF
TRBV19	NA	TRBJ2-5	many	TGTGCCAGTAGTAGAGGACAAGCGTCGAGGGAGACCCAGTACTTC	CASSRGQASRETQYF
TRBV9	NA	TRBJ2-1	many	TGTGCCAGCAGCGTAGAAGGCCCGAGCTCCTACAATGAGCAGTTCTTC	CASSVEGPSSYNEQFF
TRBV11-2	NA	TRBJ2-1	many	TGTGCCAGCAACCCGGGGATCCACAATGAGCAGTTCTTC	CASNPGIHNEQFF
TRBV20-1	NA	TRBJ1-5	many	TGCAGTGCTACGAGCCCGGGGGTCAATCAGCCCCAGCATTTT	CSATSPGVNQPQHF
TRBV5-4	TRBD2	TRBJ2-3	many	TGTGCCAGCAGCTTGGTGGGGGGGGGGACGCAGTATTTT	CASSLVGGGTQYF
TRBV19	NA	TRBJ2-3	NA	TGTGCCAGTAGTATGGGCCCTGGGGGCACAGATACGCAGTATTTT	CASSMGPGGTDTQYF
TRBV6-4	NA	TRBJ2-1	NA	TGTGCCAGCAGTTCACTACCCTACAATGAGCAGTTCTTC	CASSSLPYNEQFF
TRBV29-1	TRBD2	TRBJ2-3	many	TGCAGCGTTGAAAGGCTAGCGGGAGGAGCAGATACGCAGTATTTT	CSVERLAGGADTQYF
TRBV6-2/TRBV6-3	NA	TRBJ1-2	NA	TGTGCCAGCAGTACCATAAGGAGCTATGGCTACACCTTC	CASSTIRSYGYTF